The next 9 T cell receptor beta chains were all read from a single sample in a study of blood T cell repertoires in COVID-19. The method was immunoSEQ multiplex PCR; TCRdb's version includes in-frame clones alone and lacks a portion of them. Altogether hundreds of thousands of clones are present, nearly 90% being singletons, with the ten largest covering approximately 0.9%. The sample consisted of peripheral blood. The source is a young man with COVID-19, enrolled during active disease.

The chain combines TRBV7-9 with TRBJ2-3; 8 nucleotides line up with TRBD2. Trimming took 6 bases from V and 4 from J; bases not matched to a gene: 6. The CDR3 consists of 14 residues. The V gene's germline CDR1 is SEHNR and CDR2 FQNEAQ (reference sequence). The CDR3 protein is CASSYTSGSDTQYF. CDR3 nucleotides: TGTGCCAGCAGTTATACTAGCGGCTCAGATACGCAGTATTTT.

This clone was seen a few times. The DNA for the CDR3 is TGTGCTAGTGGTTTGGAACCACCAGAGGGTCTGAGTGAAGCTTTCTTT. Its translation: CASGLEPPEGLSEAFF. The chain recombines TRBV12-5 with TRBJ1-1; D remains ambiguous. Germline V lookup: CDR1 LGHNT, CDR2 FRNRAP. Trimming took off 1 base at V and 7 bases at J, with 19 bases between the two ends. The CDR3 covers 16 residues.

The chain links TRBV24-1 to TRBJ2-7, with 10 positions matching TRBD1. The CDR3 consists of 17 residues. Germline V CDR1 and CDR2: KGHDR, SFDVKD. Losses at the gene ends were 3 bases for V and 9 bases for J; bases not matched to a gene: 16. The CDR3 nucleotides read TGTGCCACCAGTGATACCCTCAATGACAGGGGGCGTCGGGTGCAGTACTTC. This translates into CATSDTLNDRGRRVQYF.

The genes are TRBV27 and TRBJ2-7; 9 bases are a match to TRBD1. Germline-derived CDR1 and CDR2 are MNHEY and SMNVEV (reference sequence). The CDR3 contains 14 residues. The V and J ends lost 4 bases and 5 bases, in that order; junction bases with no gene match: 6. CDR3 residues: CASSWGQGGNEQYF. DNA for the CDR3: TGTGCCAGCAGTTGGGGACAGGGTGGGAACGAGCAGTACTTC.

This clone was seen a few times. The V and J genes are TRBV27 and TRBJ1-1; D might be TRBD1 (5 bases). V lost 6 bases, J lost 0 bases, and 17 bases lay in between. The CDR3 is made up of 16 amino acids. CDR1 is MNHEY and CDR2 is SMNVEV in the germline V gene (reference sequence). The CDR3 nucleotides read TGTGCCAGCAGCCCCGTTTTCAGGGCCCTGAACACTGAAGCTTTCTTT. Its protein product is CASSPVFRALNTEAFF.

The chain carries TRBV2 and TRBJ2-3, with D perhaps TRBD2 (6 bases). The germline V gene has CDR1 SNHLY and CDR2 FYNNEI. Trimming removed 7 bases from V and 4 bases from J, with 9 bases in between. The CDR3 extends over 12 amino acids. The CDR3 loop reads CASTASADTQYF. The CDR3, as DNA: TGTGCCAGCACCGCTAGCGCAGATACGCAGTATTTT.

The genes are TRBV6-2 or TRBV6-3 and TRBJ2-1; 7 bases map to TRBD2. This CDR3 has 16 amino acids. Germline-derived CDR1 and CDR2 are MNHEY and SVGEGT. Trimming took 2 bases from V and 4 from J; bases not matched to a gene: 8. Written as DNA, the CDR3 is TGTGCCAGCAGTTACCCCCCGGGGAGGGGTTACAATGAGCAGTTCTTC. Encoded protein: CASSYPPGRGYNEQFF.

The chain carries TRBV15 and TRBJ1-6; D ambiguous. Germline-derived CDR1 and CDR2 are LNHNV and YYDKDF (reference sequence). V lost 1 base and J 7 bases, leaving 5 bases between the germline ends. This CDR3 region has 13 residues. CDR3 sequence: CATSRGANSPLHF. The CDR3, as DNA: TGTGCCACCAGCAGAGGAGCCAATTCACCCCTCCACTTT.

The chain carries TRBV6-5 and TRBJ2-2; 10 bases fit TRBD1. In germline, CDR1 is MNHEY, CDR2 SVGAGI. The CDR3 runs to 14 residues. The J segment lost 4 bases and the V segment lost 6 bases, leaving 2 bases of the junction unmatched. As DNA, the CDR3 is TGTGCCAGCAGACGACAGGGGGCCACCGGGGAGCTGTTTTTT. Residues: CASRRQGATGELFF.